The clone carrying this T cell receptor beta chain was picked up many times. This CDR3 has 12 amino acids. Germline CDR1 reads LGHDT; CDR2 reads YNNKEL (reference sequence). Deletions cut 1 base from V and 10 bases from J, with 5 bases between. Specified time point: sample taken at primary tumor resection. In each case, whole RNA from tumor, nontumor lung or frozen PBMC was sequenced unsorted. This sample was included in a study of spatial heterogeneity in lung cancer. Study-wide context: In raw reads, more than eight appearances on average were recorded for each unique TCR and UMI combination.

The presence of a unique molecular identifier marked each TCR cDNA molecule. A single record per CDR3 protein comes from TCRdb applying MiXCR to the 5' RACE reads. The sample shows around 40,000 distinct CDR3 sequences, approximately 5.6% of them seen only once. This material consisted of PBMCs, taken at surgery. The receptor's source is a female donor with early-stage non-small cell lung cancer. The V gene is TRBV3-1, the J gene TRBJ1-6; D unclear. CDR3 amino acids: CASSQVDSPLHF. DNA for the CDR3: TGTGCCAGCAGCCAAGTTGACTCACCCCTCCACTTT.